This TCR beta chain comes out of a study of T cell clones after liver transplantation. Here immunoSEQ multiplex PCR was the method, and the copy in TCRdb shows in-frame clones only, minus some. The sample includes 49,000 or so clones, 55% to 85% seen only once; the top ten take just under 10%. CDR3 length: 18 amino acids. The chain joins TRBV21-1 to TRBJ2-3; the table names TRBD1, a call not compared with the DNA. TRBV21-1 is designated a pseudogene. The clonotype comes from a human patient who received a liver transplant. A share of the T cells may be of graft donor origin. The input for sequencing was CD4+ T cells from blood, taken approximately 52 months after liver transplant. CDR3 bases: TGTGCCAGCAGCAAGTCCCCCCACAGGGCACCTAGCACAGATACGCAGTATTTT. Translation: CASSKSPHRAPSTDTQYF.